This T cell receptor beta chain was identified during a study of blood T cells in healthy people across ages. With a J-beta primer mix and a sample-barcoded 5' primer, a second PCR ran about 6 to 11 cycles. TCRdb redid the calling of the 5' RACE reads with MiXCR, one entry per CDR3 protein. The repertoire holds over 600,000 distinct CDR3 sequences, with about 61% as singletons. The CDR3 has 14 amino acids. Germline V gene sequence: CDR1 DFQATT, CDR2 SNEGSKA (reference sequence). The junction had 7 bases not matched to a gene; V was cut back by 3 bases and J by 6 bases. The table lists this clonotype with a count of one.

The chain joins TRBV20-1 to TRBJ2-7; 11 nucleotides align to TRBD2. The sequenced sample was blood. This receptor was taken from a man between 35 and 55 years old in good health. The CDR3 DNA reads TGCAGTGCTAGGCTTAGCGGGAGGGCCTCCGAGCAGTACTTC. The encoded protein is CSARLSGRASEQYF.